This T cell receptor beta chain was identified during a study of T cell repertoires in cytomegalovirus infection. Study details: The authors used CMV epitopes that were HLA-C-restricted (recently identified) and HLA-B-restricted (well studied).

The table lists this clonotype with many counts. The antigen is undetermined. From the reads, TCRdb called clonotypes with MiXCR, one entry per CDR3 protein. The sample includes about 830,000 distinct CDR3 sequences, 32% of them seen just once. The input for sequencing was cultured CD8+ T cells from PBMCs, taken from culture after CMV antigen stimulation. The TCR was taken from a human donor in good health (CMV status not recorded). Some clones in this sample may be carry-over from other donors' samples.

The CDR3 DNA follows: TGTGCCAGCAGCCCGACAGGAGATAGCAATCAGCCCCAGCATTTT. This codes for CASSPTGDSNQPQHF. The chain couples TRBV7-8 to TRBJ1-5; tentatively, D is TRBD1 (6 bases). Germline V gene data show CDR1 as SGHVS and CDR2 as FQNEAQ. This CDR3 spans 15 amino acids. Deletions cut 5 bases from V and 0 bases from J, with 11 bases between. Combining the CDR3 with reference TRBV7-8 and TRBJ1-5 gives the whole variable domain GAGVSQSPRYKVAKRGQDVALRCDPISGHVSLFWYQQALGQGPEFLTYFQNEAQLDKSGLPSDRFFAERPEGSVSTLKIQRTQQEDSAVYLCASSPTGDSNQPQHFGDGTRLSIL.